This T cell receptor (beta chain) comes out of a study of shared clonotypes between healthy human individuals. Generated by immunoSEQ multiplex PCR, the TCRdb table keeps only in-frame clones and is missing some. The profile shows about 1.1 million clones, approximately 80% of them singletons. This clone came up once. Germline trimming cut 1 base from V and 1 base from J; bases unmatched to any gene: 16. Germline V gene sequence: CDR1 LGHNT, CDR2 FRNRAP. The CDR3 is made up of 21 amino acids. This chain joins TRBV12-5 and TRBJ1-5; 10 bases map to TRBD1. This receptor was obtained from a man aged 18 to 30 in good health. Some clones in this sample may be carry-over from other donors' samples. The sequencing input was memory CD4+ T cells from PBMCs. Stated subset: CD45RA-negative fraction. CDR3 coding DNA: TGTGCTAGTGGTTTGGCACGAATGGTCGGGACAGGGGACTTCAGCAATCAGCCCCAGCATTTT. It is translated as CASGLARMVGTGDFSNQPQHF.